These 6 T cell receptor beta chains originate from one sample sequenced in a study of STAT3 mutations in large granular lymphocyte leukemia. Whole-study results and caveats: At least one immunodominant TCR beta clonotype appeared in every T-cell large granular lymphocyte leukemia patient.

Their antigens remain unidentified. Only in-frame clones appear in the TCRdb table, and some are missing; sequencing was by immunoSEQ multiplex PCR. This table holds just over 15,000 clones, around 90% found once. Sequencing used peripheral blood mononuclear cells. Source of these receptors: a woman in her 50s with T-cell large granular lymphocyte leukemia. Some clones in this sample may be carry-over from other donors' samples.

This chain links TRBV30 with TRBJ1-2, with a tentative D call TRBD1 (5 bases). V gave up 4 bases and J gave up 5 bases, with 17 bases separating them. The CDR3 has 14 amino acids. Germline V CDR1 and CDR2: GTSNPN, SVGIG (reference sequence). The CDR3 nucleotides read TGTGCCTGGATGTACGGTTCAGGGCTTTATGGCTACACCTTC. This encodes CAWMYGSGLYGYTF.

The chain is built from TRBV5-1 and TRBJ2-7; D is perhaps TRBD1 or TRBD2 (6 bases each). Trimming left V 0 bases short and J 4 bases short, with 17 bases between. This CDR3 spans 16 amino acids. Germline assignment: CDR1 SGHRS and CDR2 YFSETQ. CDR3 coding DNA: TGCGCCAGCAGCTTGGTGGGGGGCCGCTCAGGTTACGAGCAGTACTTC. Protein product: CASSLVGGRSGYEQYF.

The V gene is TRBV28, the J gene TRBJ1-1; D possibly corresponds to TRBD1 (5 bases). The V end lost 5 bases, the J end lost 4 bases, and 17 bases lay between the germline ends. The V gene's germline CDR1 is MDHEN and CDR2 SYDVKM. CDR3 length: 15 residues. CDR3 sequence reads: CASSQKTGTPTEAFF. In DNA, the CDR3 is TGTGCCAGCAGTCAAAAGACCGGGACCCCCACTGAAGCTTTCTTT.

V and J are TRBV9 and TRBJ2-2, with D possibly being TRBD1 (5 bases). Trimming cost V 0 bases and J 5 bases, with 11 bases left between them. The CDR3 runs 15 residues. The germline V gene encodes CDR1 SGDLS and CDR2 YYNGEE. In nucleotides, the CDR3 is TGTGCCAGCAGCGTAGGCTACCGGACAACCGGGGAGCTGTTTTTT. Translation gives CASSVGYRTTGELFF.

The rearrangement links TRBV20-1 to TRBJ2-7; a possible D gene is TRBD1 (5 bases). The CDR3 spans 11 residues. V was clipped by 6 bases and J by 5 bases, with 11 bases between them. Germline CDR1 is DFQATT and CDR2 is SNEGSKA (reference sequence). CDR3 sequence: CSALDSNEQYF. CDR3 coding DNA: TGCAGTGCCCTAGACAGTAACGAGCAGTACTTC.

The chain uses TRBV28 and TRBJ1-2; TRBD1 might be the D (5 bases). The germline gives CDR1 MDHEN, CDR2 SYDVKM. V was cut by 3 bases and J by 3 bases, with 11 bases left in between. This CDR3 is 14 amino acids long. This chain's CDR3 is CASSFRDRHYGYTF. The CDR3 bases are TGTGCCAGCAGTTTCAGGGACCGTCACTATGGCTACACCTTC.